The clone carrying this T cell receptor (beta chain) was seen only once. The antigen is unknown. TCRdb's table, derived via immunoSEQ multiplex PCR, lists solely in-frame clones and lacks some. The sample has around 80,000 clones; 85% to 90% are singletons. This entry comes from a study of OX40 agonist ivuxolimab in advanced cancers. Study at large: Patients were dosed with the agonistic anti-OX40 (CD134) antibody ivuxolimab. Overall study results and limits: Among the lowest levels of clonal expansion were found in partial responders at 0.1-3.0 mg/kg.

From germline, CDR1 is SGHTA and CDR2 FQGTGA. The CDR3 spans 13 residues. Sequences were derived from CD4+ or CD8+ T cells sorted from blood, sampled in a trial of the OX40 agonist ivuxolimab. The genes are TRBV7-3 and TRBJ2-5; 7 bases fit TRBD1. The J call may not be correct, given that the DNA end is closer to TRBJ2-7. The clonotype comes from an adult with an advanced solid tumor such as melanoma, head and neck, liver or kidney cancer. This chain's CDR3 is CASTRQGRNEQYF. CDR3 in DNA: TGTGCCAGCACCAGACAGGGTAGGAACGAGCAGTACTTC.